The 9 T cell receptor beta chains reported below all come from one sample, sequenced in a study of beta chain features in type 1 diabetes (dated by TCRdb to between 2017 and 2018). The protocol used for the library was the immunoSEQ multiplex PCR assay. The entire amount of isolated RNA was reverse transcribed using the High Capacity cDNA Reverse Transcription Kit, so the sequenced TCRB transcripts were expressed ones. The source is immuneACCESS, and TCRdb retained only in-frame sequences with V and J called. Part of the clones is not carried over; for the studies checked, unresolved V genes explain less than half of this, and the remainder is unexplained. The sample records some 150,000 clones, 9% to 10% of which are singletons. 0.65% of the sample is held by the ten biggest clonotypes. Sample: central memory CD4+ T cells from blood. These receptors originate from a woman aged 40 to 50 in good health.

V usage is TRBV7-2 and J usage is TRBJ1-2, with no clear D. CDR3 size: 15 residues. The germline V gene encodes CDR1 SGHTA and CDR2 FQGNSA. V lost 1 base, J lost 4 bases, and 13 bases lay in between. The CDR3 DNA reads TGTGCCAGCAGCTTAGGGGAGTGGAGTACCTATGGCTACACCTTC. Translating it yields CASSLGEWSTYGYTF.

This clone was observed a few times. The chain recombines TRBV15 with TRBJ1-2, with a possible D match to TRBD1 (6 bases). The CDR3 runs to 13 residues. CDR1 is LNHNV and CDR2 is YYDKDF in the germline V gene (reference sequence). V was shortened by 1 base and J by 6 bases, with 9 bases between the two germline ends. CDR3 coding DNA: TGTGCCACCAGCAGAGTACAGGGTGATGGCTACACCTTC. Translated, it gives CATSRVQGDGYTF.

The chain has TRBV5-1 and TRBJ2-7, with 7 bases matching TRBD1. The CDR3 is 13 amino acids. Per germline, CDR1 SGHRS and CDR2 YFSETQ. V was pared by 4 bases and J by 4 bases, with 5 bases of the junction left unmatched. CDR3 region: CASSTGQVYEQYF. In DNA, the CDR3 is TGCGCCAGCAGCACCGGACAGGTTTACGAGCAGTACTTC.

A few counts support this clone. V is TRBV11-2 and J is TRBJ1-1; D is undetermined. This CDR3 has 14 amino acids. The V end was cut by 2 bases, the J end by 2 bases, with 9 bases between. Germline assignment: CDR1 SGHAT and CDR2 FQNNGV. The CDR3 region is CASSLTGPNTEAFF. The CDR3 DNA follows: TGTGCCAGCAGCTTAACTGGGCCAAACACTGAAGCTTTCTTT.

This clone was counted only a few times. The chain has TRBV7-2 and TRBJ2-7; 12 positions agree with TRBD1. Germline V lookup: CDR1 SGHTA, CDR2 FQGNSA. J was trimmed by 7 bases and V by 7 bases; bases with no gene match: 17. CDR3 length: 17 residues. The DNA for the CDR3 is TGTGCCAGCAACGGGAAGAGTGGGGGACAGGGGGCGCGAGAGCAGTACTTC. It yields the protein CASNGKSGGQGAREQYF.

The J gene is TRBJ2-7, the V gene TRBV6-5; 9 nucleotides line up with TRBD1. CDR3 size: 11 residues. V dropped 8 bases and J dropped 9; count of bases not matched to a gene: 5. Germline loops: CDR1 MNHEY, CDR2 SVGAGI. The CDR3, as DNA: TGTGCCAGCGGAACAGGGGGCGCGCAGTACTTC. Amino acids: CASGTGGAQYF.

There are a few counts of this clone. The chain carries TRBV7-6 and TRBJ2-7; 13 bases fit TRBD2. In germline, CDR1 is SGHVS, CDR2 FNYEAQ. CDR3 length: 16 residues. After removal of 5 bases from V and 5 bases from J, the junction contained 9 bases not matched to a gene. In nucleotides, the CDR3 is TGTGCCAGCAGCGACGGACTAGCGGGGGTATCGGACGAGCAGTACTTC. Translation gives CASSDGLAGVSDEQYF.

A few counts support this clone. The sample holds other DNA sequences that translate to the same CDR3. CDR3 protein: CASSIRGVNQPQHF. For the CDR3, the DNA is TGTGCCAGTAGTATCAGGGGTGTGAATCAGCCCCAGCATTTT. This chain connects TRBV19 to TRBJ1-5; a weak D match, TRBD1 (6 bases). The CDR3 sequence is 14 residues long. The germline CDR1 and CDR2 sequences are LNHDA and SQIVND (reference sequence). V dropped 3 bases and J dropped 4 bases, with 10 bases sitting between them.

In this sample, this clone turned up a few times. This chain uses TRBV5-6 with TRBJ1-5; the D gene is possibly TRBD1 (5 bases). CDR1 is SGHDT, CDR2 YYEEEE, per germline. V was shortened by 4 bases and J by 4 bases, with 12 bases between the two germline ends. This CDR3 spans 14 amino acids. The DNA of the CDR3 is TGTGCCAGCAGCCACCGGGGGGGGAATCAGCCCCAGCATTTT. Amino acid sequence: CASSHRGGNQPQHF.